A single sample is the source of the 5 T cell receptor delta chains below, sequenced in a study of gammadelta T cells in human blood. TCRdb re-called the RT-PCR reads via CATT. The data contain approximately 320 delta-chain clones, approximately 40% of them singletons. Sequenced input: non-Vgamma9Vdelta2 gamma-delta T cells from cord blood. The receptors were gathered from a newborn.

Turning to this clone: Given a much more abundant clone one base away, this may be a read error. The sample carries other DNA sequences with the same CDR3. The chain couples TRDV1 to TRDJ1, with 7 bases identical to TRDD3. CDR1 and CDR2 (germline): TSWWSYY, QGS. This CDR3 spans 17 amino acids. CDR3 amino acids: CALGNSWGGVYTDKLIF. The CDR3 bases are TGTGCCCTTGGAAACAGCTGGGGGGGGGTGTACACCGATAAACTCATCTTT.

This clone was picked up a small number of times. With a much larger clone just one base away, this may be a read error. The sample holds other DNA sequences that translate to the same CDR3. The chain couples TRDV1 to TRDJ1, with 9 bases matching TRDD3. V lost 1 base to trimming and J lost 5 bases; unmatched junction nucleotides: 17. In germline, CDR1 is TSWWSYY, CDR2 QGS. This CDR3 is built from 19 residues. The CDR3 loop reads CALGEPPHNPGDTADKLIF. For the CDR3, the DNA is TGTGCTCTTGGGGAACCCCCTCATAATCCGGGGGATACAGCTGATAAACTCATCTTT.

With respect to this clone: Since a much larger clone is just one base distant, this may be a read error. This sample includes further DNA sequences coding for the same CDR3. This chain connects TRDV1 to TRDJ1; the match to TRDD3 covers 13 bases. CDR3 length: 21 residues. Germline V gives CDR1 TSWWSYY, CDR2 QGS. CDR3 residues: CALGGAFITYWGIRDTDKLIF. CDR3 DNA: TGTGCTCTTGGGGGGGCCTTCATTACCTACTGGGGGATACGAGACACTGATAAACTCATCTTT.

Concerning this clone itself: A read error may be the cause here, since a much bigger clone is one base away. Other DNA sequences in the same sample also yield this CDR3. This chain connects TRDV1 to TRDJ1, with TRDD3 matching over 13 bases. Trimming removed 2 bases from V and 5 bases from J; junction bases left unmatched: 29. Germline V lookup: CDR1 TSWWSYY, CDR2 QGS. The CDR3 is 24 residues long. CDR3 nucleotide sequence: TGTGCTCTTGGGGAATATTTACTGTCCTCCATCACGACTGGGGGATACGCGAGGACTGATAAACTCATCTTT. It encodes CALGEYLLSSITTGGYARTDKLIF.

Worth noting for this clone: This may be a read error, as it is one base from a much larger clone. This CDR3 is also generated by other DNA sequences in the sample. The chain is built from TRDV2 and TRDJ3; 8 bases fit TRDD3. Germline CDR1 and CDR2: GEAIGNYY and EKD. CDR3 length equals 18 residues. The CDR3 sequence: CACDTLGESSWDTRQMFF. CDR3 DNA: TGTGCCTGTGACACCCTGGGGGAAAGCTCCTGGGACACACGACAGATGTTTTTC.